Each of the 2 T cell receptor beta chains below was sequenced from the same sample in a study of beta chain features in type 1 diabetes. Expressed TCRB transcripts were sequenced because the isolated RNA had all been reverse transcribed beforehand. Only in-frame clones appear in the TCRdb table, and some are missing; sequencing was by immunoSEQ multiplex PCR. The data show 200,000 to 300,000 clones, around 14% seen once. Input material: naive CD4+ T cells from blood. The receptors shown here come from a woman aged 40 to 55 in good health.

The CDR3 DNA reads TGTGCCAGCAGCGTAGACCCACTAGCGGGGGTATACAATGAGCAGTTCTTC. Its protein product is CASSVDPLAGVYNEQFF. The V and J genes are TRBV9 and TRBJ2-1, with 11 nucleotides matching TRBD2. The junction had 6 bases not matched to a gene; V was cut back by 0 bases and J by 4 bases. Germline CDR1 SGDLS, CDR2 YYNGEE. The CDR3 is 17 residues long.

The table lists this clone with a few counts. V gene TRBV2 combines with J gene TRBJ1-4, with TRBD1 as a possible D gene (5 bases). V shed 4 bases and J shed 6 bases, with 6 bases lying between them. The CDR3 spans 12 residues. Germline V lookup: CDR1 SNHLY, CDR2 FYNNEI. The CDR3 coding sequence is TGTGCCAGCAGTGGGGGCCATGAAAAACTGTTTTTT. The encoded protein is CASSGGHEKLFF.